This is a list of T cell receptor beta chains from one sample in a study of early T cells in non-severe SARS-CoV-2 infection. TCRdb reprocessed the 5' RACE reads via MiXCR and lists one record per CDR3 protein. The sample has tens of thousands of distinct CDR3 sequences, less than 8% seen once. Sequencing input: whole blood. These receptors were obtained from an adult who was a healthcare worker with PCR-confirmed SARS-CoV-2 infection or an uninfected control (not recorded which). Both conserved end residues are trimmed from each CDR3. Fields, in order: CDR3 protein, D gene, V gene. The D gene is left open where the match is weak.

CDR3: ASSLGANQPQH
D: NA
V: TRBV5-6

CDR3: SVDSRKSSYNEQF
D: NA
V: TRBV29-1

CDR3: ASSRDSAEQY
D: TRBD1
V: TRBV7-2

CDR3: ASTILRTGRTGELF
D: TRBD1
V: TRBV5-8

CDR3: ASGLGTSGGNTDTQY
D: TRBD2
V: TRBV12-5

CDR3: ASSRSNTGELF
D: NA
V: TRBV7-2

CDR3: ASSRENGGGEKLF
D: NA
V: TRBV4-2

CDR3: ASSPGGPGLAGVAYNEQF
D: TRBD2
V: TRBV7-9

CDR3: ASSYRPTNEKLF
D: NA
V: TRBV6-5

CDR3: ASSLDRQGNSPLH
D: TRBD1
V: TRBV5-4